This section outlines one T cell receptor (beta chain) sequence together with its context. Its matching antigen is unknown. Data came from immunoSEQ multiplex PCR; TCRdb stores just in-frame clones and leaves some out. The top ten hold roughly 4% of the sample, which has 150,000 to 200,000 clones, approximately 88% seen once. The sample is drawn from a study of T cell responses to AZD1222 COVID-19 vaccine. The junction had 3 bases not matched to a gene; V was cut back by 0 bases and J by 5 bases. The length of the CDR3 is 15 residues. CDR1 and CDR2 (germline): SGHNT, YYREEE (reference sequence). Points from the study as a whole: Unmutated variant regions are reportedly the target of nearly half of TCRs that are spike-specific. Rises in breadth and depth of Spike-specific TCRs came after two AZD1222 doses.

This receptor was obtained from an adult who received the AZD1222 COVID-19 vaccine. The material sequenced was peripheral blood, taken 28 days after the second AZD1222 dose. The rearrangement joins TRBV5-4 to TRBJ2-2; 8 nucleotides line up with TRBD1. CDR3 DNA: TGTGCCAGCAGCTTGGGACAGGGGTGGACCGGGGAGCTGTTTTTT. It encodes CASSLGQGWTGELFF.